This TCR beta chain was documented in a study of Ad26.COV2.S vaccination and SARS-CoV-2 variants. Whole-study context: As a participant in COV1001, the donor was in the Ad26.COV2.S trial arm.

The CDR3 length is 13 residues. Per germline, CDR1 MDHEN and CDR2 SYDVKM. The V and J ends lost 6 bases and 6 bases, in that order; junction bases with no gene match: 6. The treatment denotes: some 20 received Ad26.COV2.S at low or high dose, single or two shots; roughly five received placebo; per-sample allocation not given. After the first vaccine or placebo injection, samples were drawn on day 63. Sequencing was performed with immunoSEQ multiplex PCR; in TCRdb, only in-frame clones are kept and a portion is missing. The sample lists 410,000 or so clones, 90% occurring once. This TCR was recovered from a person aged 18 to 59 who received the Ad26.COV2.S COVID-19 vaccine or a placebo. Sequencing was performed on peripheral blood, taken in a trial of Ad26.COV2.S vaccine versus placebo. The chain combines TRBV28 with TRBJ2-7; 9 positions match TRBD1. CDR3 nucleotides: TGTGCCAGCAGACGGACAGGGGCGGCCGAGCAGTACTTC. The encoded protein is CASRRTGAAEQYF.